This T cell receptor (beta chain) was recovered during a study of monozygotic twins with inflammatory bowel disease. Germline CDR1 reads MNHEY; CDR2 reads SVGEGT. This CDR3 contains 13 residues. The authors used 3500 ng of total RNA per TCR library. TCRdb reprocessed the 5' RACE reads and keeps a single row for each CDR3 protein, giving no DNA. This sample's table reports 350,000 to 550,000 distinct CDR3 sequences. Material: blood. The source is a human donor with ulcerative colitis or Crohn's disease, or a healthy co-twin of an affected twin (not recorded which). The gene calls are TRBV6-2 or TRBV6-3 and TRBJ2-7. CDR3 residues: CASSAPRYYEQYF.